Listed below are T cell receptor beta chains from one sample, sequenced in a study of blood T cell repertoires in COVID-19. Sequencing was performed with immunoSEQ multiplex PCR; in TCRdb, only in-frame clones are kept and a portion is missing. Counted here are 120,000 to 150,000 clones, more than 80% occurring once; the ten biggest clones make up roughly 13%. The sequenced sample was peripheral blood. The receptors here all came from a man aged 18 to 29 with COVID-19, enrolled during active disease. The CDR3 runs from the conserved cysteine through the conserved F or W. Fields, in order: clone size, J gene, V gene, D gene, CDR3 protein, CDR3 DNA. D genes are given only for firm matches. Where a row states a size, it is once, few, many or the class of an expanded clone; other rows omit it.

.,TRBJ1-1,TRBV6-2/TRBV6-3,TRBD1,CASSHDRAGGTEAFF,TGTGCCAGCAGCCATGACCGGGCAGGGGGCACTGAAGCTTTCTTT
.,TRBJ2-1,TRBV24-1,TRBD1,CATSGTGAYNEQFF,TGTGCCACCAGTGGGACAGGGGCCTACAATGAGCAGTTCTTC
few,TRBJ2-7,TRBV5-1,TRBD2,CASSHSTSGRSEQYF,TGCGCCAGCAGCCACTCCACTAGCGGGAGGTCCGAGCAGTACTTC
.,TRBJ2-3,TRBV11-3,TRBD1,CASSLDRGQGASDTQYF,TGTGCCAGCAGCTTAGATCGTGGACAGGGGGCCTCAGATACGCAGTATTTT
.,TRBJ2-1,TRBV6-5,.,CASSYAAYNEQFF,TGTGCCAGCAGTTACGCAGCCTACAATGAGCAGTTCTTC
.,TRBJ2-7,TRBV2,TRBD2,CASSEVREKRHEQYF,TGTGCCAGCAGTGAAGTGCGGGAGAAACGCCACGAGCAGTACTTC
.,TRBJ1-4,TRBV19,.,CASSGSRGARNEKLLF,TGTGCCAGTAGTGGGTCACGGGGGGCGCGAAATGAAAAACTGCTTTTT
.,TRBJ2-7,TRBV5-4,TRBD1,CASSYDRDRDYEQYF,TGTGCCAGCAGCTACGACCGGGACAGGGACTACGAGCAGTACTTC
.,TRBJ2-7,TRBV14,TRBD1,CASSQDVGDRMNF,TGTGCCAGCAGCCAAGATGTGGGGGACAGAATGAACTTC
.,TRBJ2-5,TRBV6-2/TRBV6-3,TRBD2,CASSYGLAGMETQYF,TGTGCCAGCAGTTATGGGTTAGCGGGAATGGAGACCCAGTACTTC
.,TRBJ2-7,TRBV2,.,CASSQGEGAYDEQYF,TGTGCCAGCAGCCAGGGCGAAGGGGCGTATGACGAGCAGTACTTC
.,TRBJ1-1,TRBV30,.,CAWKTDWGVDTEAFF,TGTGCCTGGAAAACCGATTGGGGGGTGGACACTGAAGCTTTCTTT
.,TRBJ1-2,TRBV12-5,.,CASGLTGYGYTF,TGTGCTAGTGGTTTGACGGGGTATGGCTACACCTTC
.,TRBJ2-2,TRBV10-3,TRBD1,CAIRGTGEVGELFF,TGTGCCATCAGAGGGACAGGGGAAGTCGGGGAGCTGTTTTTT
few,TRBJ2-1,TRBV28,.,CGATDAPYNEQFF,TGTGGAGCTACAGACGCCCCTTACAATGAGCAGTTCTTC
.,TRBJ1-3,TRBV6-5,.,CASSYNRVPGNTIYF,TGTGCCAGCAGTTATAACAGGGTTCCCGGAAACACCATATATTTT
.,TRBJ2-5,TRBV13,TRBD2,CASSYNAGAETQYF,TGTGCCAGCAGCTATAATGCGGGAGCAGAGACCCAGTACTTC
.,TRBJ2-2,TRBV18,.,CASSLARNTGELFF,TGTGCCAGCTCACTAGCGAGAAACACCGGGGAGCTGTTTTTT
.,TRBJ2-7,TRBV30,.,CAWSQDSEQYF,TGTGCCTGGTCGCAGGATTCCGAGCAGTACTTC
.,TRBJ2-3,TRBV15,.,CATSDLGGADRTQYF,TGTGCCACCAGCGACTTGGGGGGGGCAGACCGTACGCAGTATTTT